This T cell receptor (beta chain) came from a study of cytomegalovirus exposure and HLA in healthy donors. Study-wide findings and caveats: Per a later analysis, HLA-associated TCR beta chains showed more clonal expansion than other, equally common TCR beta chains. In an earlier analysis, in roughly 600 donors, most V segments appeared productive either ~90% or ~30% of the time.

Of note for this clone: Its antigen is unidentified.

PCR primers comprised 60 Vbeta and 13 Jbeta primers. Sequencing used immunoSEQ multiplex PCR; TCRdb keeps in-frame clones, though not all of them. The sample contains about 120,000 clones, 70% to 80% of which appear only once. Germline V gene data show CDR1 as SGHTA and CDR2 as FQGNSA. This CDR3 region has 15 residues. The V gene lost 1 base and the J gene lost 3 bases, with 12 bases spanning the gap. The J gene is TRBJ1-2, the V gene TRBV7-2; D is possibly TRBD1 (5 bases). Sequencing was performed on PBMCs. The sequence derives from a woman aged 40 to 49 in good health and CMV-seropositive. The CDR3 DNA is TGTGCCAGCAGCTTAGGGGGAAGGGGCGACTATGGCTACACCTTC. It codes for CASSLGGRGDYGYTF.